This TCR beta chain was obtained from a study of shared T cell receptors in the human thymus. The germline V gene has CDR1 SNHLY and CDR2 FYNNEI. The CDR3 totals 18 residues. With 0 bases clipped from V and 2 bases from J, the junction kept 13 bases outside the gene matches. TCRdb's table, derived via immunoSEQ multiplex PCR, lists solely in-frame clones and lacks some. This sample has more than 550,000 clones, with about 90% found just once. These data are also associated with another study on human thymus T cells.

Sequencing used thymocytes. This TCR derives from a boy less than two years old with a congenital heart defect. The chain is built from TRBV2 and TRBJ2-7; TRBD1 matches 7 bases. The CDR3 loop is CASSEALLGPGGTYEQYF. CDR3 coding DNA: TGTGCCAGCAGTGAAGCTCTTTTAGGTCCAGGGGGAACCTACGAGCAGTACTTC.